These T cell receptor beta chains were read from a single sample in a study of cytomegalovirus exposure and HLA in healthy donors. The protocol was immunoSEQ multiplex PCR, while the TCRdb copy is restricted to in-frame clones and leaves out a portion. The sample consists of over 200,000 clones, approximately 86% of them appearing once. Sequencing used PBMCs. All receptors derive from a woman younger than 30 in good health and CMV-seronegative. Each CDR3 is given with its conserved first and last residue. The D gene is left open where the match is weak.

>TRBJ2-4|TRBD1|TRBV27
CASSILGTGAKNIQYF
>TRBJ2-7|NA|TRBV6-5
CASRPTGFGNYEQYF
>TRBJ1-1|NA|TRBV19
CASSMRTETMNTEAFF
>TRBJ2-3|TRBD2|TRBV10-1
CASSESAGADTQYF
>TRBJ2-7|NA|TRBV6-1
CASSGAGGGGITSYEQYF
>TRBJ1-2|NA|TRBV19
CASSMAGVEVKSYTF
>TRBJ1-1|NA|TRBV6-5
CASSYGGANTEAFF
>TRBJ2-3|NA|TRBV7-8
CASSTPSDRWYF
>TRBJ2-7|NA|TRBV7-2
CASSLQGVGDEQYF
>TRBJ2-2|TRBD1|TRBV5-1
CASRLQGAPGELFF
>TRBJ1-1|TRBD1|TRBV7-2
CASSLTGIRTEAFF
>TRBJ2-5|TRBD1|TRBV6-5
CASSYPTGEETQYF
>TRBJ2-1|TRBD1|TRBV2
CASSRTGGREQFF
>TRBJ2-2|NA|TRBV14
CASSRTGWSGELFF
>TRBJ2-1|NA|TRBV19
CASMGRETNYNEQFF
>TRBJ1-3|NA|TRBV2
CASSESYSGNTIYF
>TRBJ1-2|NA|TRBV28
CASSGQSTYGYTF
>TRBJ2-7|NA|TRBV7-8
CASSRSRDEQYF
>TRBJ2-7|TRBD1|TRBV5-1
CASSLGGQGLSEQYF
>TRBJ2-7|NA|TRBV6-1
CASSEARTAVYEQYF
>TRBJ1-1|NA|TRBV28
CASSFEQGLNTEAFF
>TRBJ2-7|NA|TRBV28
CASSLLNSFNYEQYF
>TRBJ2-7|NA|TRBV19
CASSDGSGEQYF
>TRBJ2-7|NA|TRBV2
CASREDTYEQYF
>TRBJ2-1|NA|TRBV20-1
CSAFTGYEQFF
>TRBJ2-1|TRBD1|TRBV23-1
CASSSGRTGVSYNEQFF
>TRBJ2-5|TRBD1|TRBV19
CASSLQGAPRQETQYF
>TRBJ1-5|NA|TRBV28
CASSLSQAINQPQHF
>TRBJ2-3|NA|TRBV19
CASSIRSVSSTDTQYF
>TRBJ2-6|TRBD1|TRBV5-5
CASSLKGGSSGANVLTF
>TRBJ1-1|TRBD1|TRBV5-6
CASSRDRVGEAFF
>TRBJ2-1|NA|TRBV10-2
CASSVSYFNEQFF
>TRBJ2-2|NA|TRBV30
CAWSALGIHTGELFF
>TRBJ1-2|TRBD1|TRBV29-1
CSVPQGTGYTF
>TRBJ1-2|TRBD1|TRBV14
CASSQVPGGAAGYTF
>TRBJ2-7|TRBD2|TRBV6-1
CASSDGGTSGRGSSYEQYF
>TRBJ2-7|TRBD2|TRBV28
CASRALAGVGEQYF
>TRBJ2-2|NA|TRBV28
CASSRGGANTGELFF
>TRBJ2-3|NA|TRBV5-5
CASSPSPSDTQYF
>TRBJ2-7|TRBD2|TRBV28
CASRSVSGRYEQYF
>TRBJ1-1|NA|TRBV6-6
CASSYRLPEEAFF
>TRBJ2-7|TRBD2|TRBV2
CASNSGSFYEQYF
>TRBJ1-1|TRBD1|TRBV29-1
CSVEGRGHTEAFF
>TRBJ2-7|NA|TRBV7-8
CASSSSWSSYEQYF
>TRBJ2-7|TRBD2|TRBV5-1
CASMTSGSYEQYF
>TRBJ1-2|NA|TRBV11-2
CASSSSGDYGYTF
>TRBJ2-7|TRBD1|TRBV27
CASSSWTGVGEQYF
>TRBJ2-1|TRBD1|TRBV5-1
CASNSGTAYNEQFF
>TRBJ2-6|NA|TRBV27
CASSTRVGSSGANVLTF
>TRBJ2-7|NA|TRBV27
CASSLSKGTYEQYF
>TRBJ2-5|NA|TRBV27
CASSFQGWQTQYF
>TRBJ2-1|TRBD2|TRBV6-4
CASSGSGSSNEQFF